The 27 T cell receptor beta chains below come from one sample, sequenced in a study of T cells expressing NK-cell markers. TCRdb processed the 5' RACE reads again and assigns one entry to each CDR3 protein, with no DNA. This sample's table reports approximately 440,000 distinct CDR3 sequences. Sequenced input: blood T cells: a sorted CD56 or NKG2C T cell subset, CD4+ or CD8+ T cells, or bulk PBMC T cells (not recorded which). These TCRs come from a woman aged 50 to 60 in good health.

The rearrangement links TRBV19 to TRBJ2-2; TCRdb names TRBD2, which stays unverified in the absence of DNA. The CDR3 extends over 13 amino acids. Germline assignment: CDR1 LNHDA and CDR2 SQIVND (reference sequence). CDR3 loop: CASRPTSAGELFF.

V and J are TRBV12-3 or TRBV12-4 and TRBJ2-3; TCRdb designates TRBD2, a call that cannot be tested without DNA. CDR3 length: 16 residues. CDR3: CAIRLPGLELTDTQYF.

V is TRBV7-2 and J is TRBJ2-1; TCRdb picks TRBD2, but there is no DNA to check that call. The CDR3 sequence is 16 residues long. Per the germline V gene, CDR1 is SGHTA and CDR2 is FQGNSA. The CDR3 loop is CASSLFGLAGYNEQFF. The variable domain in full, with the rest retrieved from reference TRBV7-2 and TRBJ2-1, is GAGVSQSPSNKVTEKGKDVELRCDPISGHTALYWYRQSLGQGLEFLIYFQGNSAPDKSGLPSDRFSAERTGGSVSTLTIQRTQQEDSAVYLCASSLFGLAGYNEQFFGPGTRLTVL.

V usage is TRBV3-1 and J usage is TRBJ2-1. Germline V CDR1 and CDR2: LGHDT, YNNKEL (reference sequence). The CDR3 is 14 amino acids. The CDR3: CASSQYQVHNEQFF.

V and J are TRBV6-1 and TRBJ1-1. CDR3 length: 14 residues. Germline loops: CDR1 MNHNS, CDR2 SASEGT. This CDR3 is CASSEGVWGTEAFF.

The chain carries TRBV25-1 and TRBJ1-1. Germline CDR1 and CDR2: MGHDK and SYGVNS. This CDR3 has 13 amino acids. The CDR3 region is CASRGGVNTEAFF.

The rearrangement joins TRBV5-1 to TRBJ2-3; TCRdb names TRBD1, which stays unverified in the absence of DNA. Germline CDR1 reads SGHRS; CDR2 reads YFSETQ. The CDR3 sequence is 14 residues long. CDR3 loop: CASSPRAGEDTQYF.

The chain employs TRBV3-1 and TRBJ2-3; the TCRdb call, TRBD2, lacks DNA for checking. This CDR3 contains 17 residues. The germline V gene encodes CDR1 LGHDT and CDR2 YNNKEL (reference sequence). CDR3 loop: CASSQMVAGGPADTQYF.

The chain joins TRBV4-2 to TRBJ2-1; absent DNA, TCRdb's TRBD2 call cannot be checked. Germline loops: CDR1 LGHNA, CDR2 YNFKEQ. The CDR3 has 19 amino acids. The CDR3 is CASSQVIVLAGDRWNEQFF.

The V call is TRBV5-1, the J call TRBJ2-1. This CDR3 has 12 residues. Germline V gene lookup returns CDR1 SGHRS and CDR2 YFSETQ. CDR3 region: CASFERVTEQFF.

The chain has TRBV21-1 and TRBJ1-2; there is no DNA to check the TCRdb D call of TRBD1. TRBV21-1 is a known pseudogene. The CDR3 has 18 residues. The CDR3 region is CASSRNHSGTGSRGGYTF.

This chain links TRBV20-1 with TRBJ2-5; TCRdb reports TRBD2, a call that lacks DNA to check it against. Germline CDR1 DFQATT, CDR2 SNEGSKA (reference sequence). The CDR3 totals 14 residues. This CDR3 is CSASQGLVSGTQYF.

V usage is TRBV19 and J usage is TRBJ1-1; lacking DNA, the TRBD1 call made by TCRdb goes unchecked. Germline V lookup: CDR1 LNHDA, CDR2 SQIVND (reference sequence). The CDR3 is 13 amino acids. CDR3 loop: CASSIRADTEAFF. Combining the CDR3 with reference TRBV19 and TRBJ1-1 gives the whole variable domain DGGITQSPKYLFRKEGQNVTLSCEQNLNHDAMYWYRQDPGQGLRLIYYSQIVNDFQKGDIAEGYSVSREKKESFPLTVTSAQKNPTAFYLCASSIRADTEAFFGQGTRLTVV.

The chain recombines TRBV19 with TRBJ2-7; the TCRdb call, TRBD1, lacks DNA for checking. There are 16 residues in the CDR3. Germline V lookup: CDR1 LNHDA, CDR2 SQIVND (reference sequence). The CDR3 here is CASSIGTGGGFHEQYF.

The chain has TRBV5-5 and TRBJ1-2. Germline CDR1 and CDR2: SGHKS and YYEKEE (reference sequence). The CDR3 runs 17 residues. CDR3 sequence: CASSSKLRDRVGYGYTF. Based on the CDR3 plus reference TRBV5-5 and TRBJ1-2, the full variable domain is DAGVTQSPTHLIKTRGQQVTLRCSPISGHKSVSWYQQVLGQGPQFIFQYYEKEERGRGNFPDRFSARQFPNYSSELNVNALLLGDSALYLCASSSKLRDRVGYGYTFGSGTRLTVV.

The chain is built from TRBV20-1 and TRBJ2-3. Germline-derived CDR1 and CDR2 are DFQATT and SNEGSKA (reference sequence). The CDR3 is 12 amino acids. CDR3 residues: CSATVGSDTQYF.

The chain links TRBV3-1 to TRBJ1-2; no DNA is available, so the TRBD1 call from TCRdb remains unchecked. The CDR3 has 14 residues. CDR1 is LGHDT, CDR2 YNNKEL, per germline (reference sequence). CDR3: CASSLWGQGDGYTF.

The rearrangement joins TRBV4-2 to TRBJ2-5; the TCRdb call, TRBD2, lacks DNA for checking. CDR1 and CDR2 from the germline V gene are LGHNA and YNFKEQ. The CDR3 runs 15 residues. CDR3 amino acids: CASSPVGTLQETQYF.

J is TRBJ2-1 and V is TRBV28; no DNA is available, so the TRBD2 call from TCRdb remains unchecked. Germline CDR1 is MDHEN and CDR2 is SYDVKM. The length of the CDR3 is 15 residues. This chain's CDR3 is CASCTPQPAGDEQFF.

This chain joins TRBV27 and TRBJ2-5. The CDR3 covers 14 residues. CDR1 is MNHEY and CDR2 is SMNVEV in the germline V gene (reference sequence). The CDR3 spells CASSFSGIQETQYF.

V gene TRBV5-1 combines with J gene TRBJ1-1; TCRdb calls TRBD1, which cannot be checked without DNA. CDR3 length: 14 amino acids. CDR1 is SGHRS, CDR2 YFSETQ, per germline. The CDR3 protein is CASSGGQLNTEAFF. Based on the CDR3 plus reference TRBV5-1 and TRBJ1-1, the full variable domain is KAGVTQTPRYLIKTRGQQVTLSCSPISGHRSVSWYQQTPGQGLQFLFEYFSETQRNKGNFPGRFSGRQFSNSRSEMNVSTLELGDSALYLCASSGGQLNTEAFFGQGTRLTVV.

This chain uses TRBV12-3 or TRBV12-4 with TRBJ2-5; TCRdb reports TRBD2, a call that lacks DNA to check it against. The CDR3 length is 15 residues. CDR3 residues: CASSPGQGGPETQYF.

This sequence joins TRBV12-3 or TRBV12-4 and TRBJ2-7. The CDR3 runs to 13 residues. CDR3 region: CASSLIRFSEQYF.

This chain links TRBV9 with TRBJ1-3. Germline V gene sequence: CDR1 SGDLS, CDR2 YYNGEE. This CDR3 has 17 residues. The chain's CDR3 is CASSEATGGGLGNTIYF.

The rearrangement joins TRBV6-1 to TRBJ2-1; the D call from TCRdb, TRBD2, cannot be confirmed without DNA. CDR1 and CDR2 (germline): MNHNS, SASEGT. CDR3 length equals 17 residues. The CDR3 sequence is CASSSKAGGRSYNEQFF.

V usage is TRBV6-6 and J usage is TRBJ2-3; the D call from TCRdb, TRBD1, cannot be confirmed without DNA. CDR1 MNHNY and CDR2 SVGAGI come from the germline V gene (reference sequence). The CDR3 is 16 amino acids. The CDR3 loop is CASSSRQGARTDTQYF.

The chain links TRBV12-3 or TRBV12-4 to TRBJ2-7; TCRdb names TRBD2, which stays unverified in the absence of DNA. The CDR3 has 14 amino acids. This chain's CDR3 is CASSSGLRTYEQYF.